The 29 T cell receptor beta chains in this list originate from one sample, sequenced in a study of cytomegalovirus exposure and HLA in healthy donors. The PCR used 60 Vbeta and 13 Jbeta primers. Sequencing used immunoSEQ multiplex PCR; TCRdb keeps in-frame clones, though not all of them. The ten most abundant clones cover about 0.58% of a sample with approximately 110,000 clones. Source material: PBMCs. Every receptor here comes from a man aged 50 to 60 in good health and CMV-seronegative.

The chain combines TRBV5-1 with TRBJ2-3; D ambiguous. V was cut by 4 bases and J by 2 bases, with 11 bases left in between. The CDR3 consists of 14 residues. Germline V gene sequence: CDR1 SGHRS, CDR2 YFSETQ. The CDR3 sequence: CASSLTVLTDTQYF. For the CDR3, the DNA is TGCGCCAGCAGCCTCACTGTACTCACAGATACGCAGTATTTT.

The V and J genes are TRBV9 and TRBJ2-5; TRBD1 is a possible D gene (5 bases). The germline V and J ends were trimmed by 0 bases and 4 bases, with 10 bases remaining between them. Per germline, CDR1 SGDLS and CDR2 YYNGEE. CDR3 length equals 14 residues. CDR3 protein: CASSVAGTGETQYF. The CDR3 coding sequence is TGTGCCAGCAGCGTAGCTGGAACAGGAGAGACCCAGTACTTC.

The J gene is TRBJ2-1, the V gene TRBV9; 14 positions match TRBD2. The germline V gene encodes CDR1 SGDLS and CDR2 YYNGEE. V shed 3 bases, J shed 0 bases, and the junction held 8 bases outside the gene matches. This CDR3 comprises 19 residues. CDR3 nucleotides: TGTGCCAGCAGCGAAGGGACTAGCGGGGGCTCAAGCTCCTACAATGAGCAGTTCTTC. It encodes CASSEGTSGGSSSYNEQFF. Using reference TRBV9 and TRBJ2-1 for the parts outside the CDR3, the full variable domain is DSGVTQTPKHLITATGQRVTLRCSPRSGDLSVYWYQQSLDQGLQFLIQYYNGEERAKGNILERFSAQQFPDLHSELNLSSLELGDSALYFCASSEGTSGGSSSYNEQFFGPGTRLTVL.

The chain combines TRBV6-1 with TRBJ2-5; possibly TRBD2 for D (5 bases). The CDR3 length is 12 residues. Germline V gives CDR1 MNHNS, CDR2 SASEGT. The V end was cut by 8 bases, the J end by 1 base, with 8 bases between. CDR3 in DNA: TGTGCCAGCGGGAGATCCCAAGAGACCCAGTACTTC. Its protein is CASGRSQETQYF.

The chain couples TRBV5-8 to TRBJ2-5; TRBD2 matches at 8 bases. V shed 8 bases, J shed 5 bases, and the junction held 2 bases outside the gene matches. CDR3 size: 11 residues. CDR1 is SGHTS and CDR2 is YDEGEE in the germline V gene. The CDR3 DNA is TGTGCCAGTCGGACTAGCGAGACCCAGTACTTC. The encoded protein is CASRTSETQYF.

In DNA form, the CDR3 reads TGTGCCAGCAGCTTAGCGCTCCCAGGGGCCCTTGGAGCCCTGACTTTC. Protein: CASSLALPGALGALTF. The gene calls are TRBV7-9 and TRBJ2-6; D might be TRBD1 (6 bases). The V gene's germline CDR1 is SEHNR and CDR2 FQNEAQ (reference sequence). Deletions cut 0 bases from V and 15 bases from J, with 21 bases between. The CDR3 covers 16 residues. The entire variable domain, with the rest obtained from reference TRBV7-9 and TRBJ2-6, is as follows: DTGVSQNPRHKITKRGQNVTFRCDPISEHNRLYWYRQTLGQGPEFLTYFQNEAQLEKSRLLSDRFSAERPKGSFSTLEIQRTEQGDSAMYLCASSLALPGALGALTFGAGSRLTVL.

The genes are TRBV4-3 and TRBJ2-3, with D possibly matching TRBD1 (5 bases). The CDR3 contains 14 residues. Trimming pared 1 base from V and 5 bases from J, leaving 10 bases between. Germline lookup yields CDR1 LGHNA and CDR2 YSLEER. The DNA for the CDR3 is TGCGCCAGCAGCCAAGTCAGGGTTGGAGATACGCAGTATTTT. It specifies CASSQVRVGDTQYF.

The rearrangement links TRBV4-3 to TRBJ2-2, with 7 bases lining up with TRBD2. Germline CDR1 and CDR2: LGHNA and YSLEER. V was pared by 0 bases and J by 1 base, with 5 bases of the junction left unmatched. This CDR3 region has 17 residues. Written as DNA, the CDR3 is TGCGCCAGCAGCCAAGATCCCCCGGGGGGGAACACCGGGGAGCTGTTTTTT. This sequence encodes CASSQDPPGGNTGELFF.

The rearrangement joins TRBV19 to TRBJ2-2; tentatively, D is TRBD1 (5 bases). V was trimmed by 2 bases and J by 0 bases, leaving 10 bases between them. The CDR3 sequence is 16 residues long. Germline CDR1 LNHDA, CDR2 SQIVND (reference sequence). Here the CDR3 DNA reads TGTGCCAGTAGTATAAATCGACAGCCGAACACCGGGGAGCTGTTTTTT. The encoded protein is CASSINRQPNTGELFF.

V usage is TRBV5-6 and J usage is TRBJ2-7; D is undetermined. This CDR3 is 14 amino acids long. The V gene's germline CDR1 is SGHDT and CDR2 YYEEEE. V dropped 0 bases and J dropped 3 bases, with 10 bases sitting between them. CDR3 coding DNA: TGTGCCAGCAGCTTGGAACAGAGAATCTACGAGCAGTACTTC. Amino acids: CASSLEQRIYEQYF.

The chain carries TRBV14 and TRBJ1-3, with D maybe TRBD1 (5 bases). The CDR3 is 17 amino acids. Germline values: CDR1 SGHDN, CDR2 FVKESK. The V end lost 0 bases, the J end lost 0 bases, and 12 bases lay between the germline ends. In nucleotides, the CDR3 is TGTGCCAGCAGCCAAGACTCAGGGCCCCACTCTGGAAACACCATATATTTT. Translating gives CASSQDSGPHSGNTIYF. The whole variable domain, remainder taken from reference TRBV14 and TRBJ1-3, is EAGVTQFPSHSVIEKGQTVTLRCDPISGHDNLYWYRRVMGKEIKFLLHFVKESKQDESGMPNNRFLAERTGGTYSTLKVQPAELEDSGVYFCASSQDSGPHSGNTIYFGEGSWLTVV.

The CDR3 is CASSWGVSYEQYF. In nucleotides, the CDR3 is TGCGCCAGCAGCTGGGGAGTCTCCTACGAGCAGTACTTC. The chain has TRBV5-1 and TRBJ2-7, with D possibly being TRBD2 (5 bases). The CDR3 runs to 13 residues. Between the trimmed V and J ends, which lost 3 bases and 0 bases, there was a span of 7 bases. From germline, CDR1 is SGHRS and CDR2 YFSETQ.

V gene TRBV19 combines with J gene TRBJ2-3; a weak D match, TRBD2 (5 bases). In germline, CDR1 is LNHDA, CDR2 SQIVND (reference sequence). Trimming cost V 5 bases and J 2 bases, with 17 bases left between them. The CDR3 is made up of 16 amino acids. CDR3 in DNA: TGTGCCAGTAGTTTTGGAAGCGGCCAATTCACAGATACGCAGTATTTT. Amino acid sequence: CASSFGSGQFTDTQYF.

V gene TRBV29-1 combines with J gene TRBJ1-1; TRBD1 is a possible D gene (6 bases). Germline V CDR1 and CDR2: SQVTM, ANQGSEA. Trimming removed 5 bases from V and 3 bases from J, with 10 bases in between. The CDR3 is made up of 12 amino acids. The CDR3 DNA reads as TGCAGCGTTCGAGAGGGGGACACTGAAGCTTTCTTT. Encoded protein: CSVREGDTEAFF.

V is TRBV7-2 and J is TRBJ2-3, with 7 bases fitting TRBD2. This CDR3 has 15 residues. CDR1 is SGHTA and CDR2 is FQGNSA in the germline V gene. Trimming took 5 bases from V and 6 from J; bases not matched to a gene: 11. The CDR3: CASSRNGASGDTQYF. The CDR3 nucleotides are TGTGCCAGCAGCAGGAATGGGGCTAGCGGTGATACGCAGTATTTT.

The chain recombines TRBV19 with TRBJ1-2, with 8 bases lining up with TRBD1. V shed 6 bases, J shed 3 bases, and the junction held 3 bases outside the gene matches. Germline V gene sequence: CDR1 LNHDA, CDR2 SQIVND (reference sequence). There are 13 residues in the CDR3. The CDR3 sequence: CASRDRGDYGYTF. Here the CDR3 DNA reads TGTGCCAGTAGAGACAGGGGCGACTATGGCTACACCTTC.

The CDR3 loop reads CASSIGRTEAFF. CDR3 coding DNA: TGTGCCAGTAGTATAGGGCGGACTGAAGCTTTCTTT. The chain has TRBV19 and TRBJ1-1; D remains unclear. Per germline, CDR1 LNHDA and CDR2 SQIVND (reference sequence). V dropped 1 base and J dropped 5 bases, with 5 bases sitting between them. The CDR3 totals 12 residues.

The rearrangement joins TRBV19 to TRBJ1-5, with 7 bases identical to TRBD1. In germline, CDR1 is LNHDA, CDR2 SQIVND (reference sequence). V was pared by 3 bases and J by 5 bases, with 13 bases of the junction left unmatched. This CDR3 spans 17 amino acids. CDR3 residues: CASSIGWTGTWDQPQHF. CDR3 in DNA: TGTGCCAGTAGTATTGGGTGGACAGGAACGTGGGATCAGCCCCAGCATTTT.

The chain joins TRBV5-1 to TRBJ1-1, with TRBD1 as a possible D gene (6 bases). From germline, CDR1 is SGHRS and CDR2 YFSETQ. The CDR3 totals 17 residues. The ends were cut back, 0 bases at V and 5 bases at J, with 20 bases in the middle. CDR3 loop: CASSLATGAPIGTEAFF. The CDR3 DNA reads TGCGCCAGCAGCTTGGCGACAGGCGCCCCAATAGGAACTGAAGCTTTCTTT.

The genes are TRBV6-6 and TRBJ2-7, with 7 bases that match TRBD1. Germline V lookup: CDR1 MNHNY, CDR2 SVGAGI (reference sequence). The CDR3 consists of 16 residues. V lost 0 bases and J lost 6; bases outside the gene matches: 11. The DNA for the CDR3 is TGTGCCAGCAGTTACTCGGGGGACAGACCTACTACCGAGCAGTACTTC. Translation: CASSYSGDRPTTEQYF.

The chain combines TRBV7-6 with TRBJ2-7; 13 bases are shared with TRBD2. CDR3 length equals 16 residues. Per germline, CDR1 SGHVS and CDR2 FNYEAQ. V gave up 4 bases and J gave up 4 bases; unmatched junction bases: 7. The CDR3 loop reads CASSSGLAGARYEQYF. CDR3 nucleotide sequence: TGTGCCAGCAGCTCCGGACTAGCGGGGGCGAGGTACGAGCAGTACTTC.

V is TRBV9 and J is TRBJ2-2, with D perhaps matching TRBD1 (6 bases). CDR3 length: 14 amino acids. V was shortened by 1 base and J by 6 bases, with 10 bases between the two germline ends. Germline values: CDR1 SGDLS, CDR2 YYNGEE. The CDR3, as DNA: TGTGCCAGCAGCGTATCAGGGGAGCCCGGGGAGCTGTTTTTT. It translates to CASSVSGEPGELFF. The full variable domain, its missing parts supplied by reference TRBV9 and TRBJ2-2, is DSGVTQTPKHLITATGQRVTLRCSPRSGDLSVYWYQQSLDQGLQFLIQYYNGEERAKGNILERFSAQQFPDLHSELNLSSLELGDSALYFCASSVSGEPGELFFGEGSRLTVL.

The J gene is TRBJ1-2, the V gene TRBV19, with D possibly being TRBD1 (6 bases). Trimming took off 7 bases at V and 2 bases at J, with 14 bases between the two ends. The CDR3 extends over 14 amino acids. The germline CDR1 and CDR2 sequences are LNHDA and SQIVND (reference sequence). The CDR3 region is CASKLSGENYGYTF. The CDR3 nucleotides read TGTGCCAGTAAATTGTCAGGGGAAAACTATGGCTACACCTTC.

The chain couples TRBV4-2 to TRBJ2-1; tentative D call: TRBD2 (5 bases). The CDR3 loop spans 12 amino acids. V was shortened by 8 bases and J by 0 bases, with 5 bases between the two germline ends. Looked up from germline, CDR1 is LGHNA and CDR2 is YNFKEQ. Written as DNA, the CDR3 is TGTGCCAGCGGGAGCTCCTACAATGAGCAGTTCTTC. Residues: CASGSSYNEQFF.

This chain links TRBV29-1 with TRBJ1-4, with 7 bases matching TRBD1. Germline CDR1 reads SQVTM; CDR2 reads ANQGSEA. V shed 7 bases, J shed 6 bases, and the junction held 5 bases outside the gene matches. This CDR3 has 12 residues. The CDR3 reads CSASQGDEKLFF. Written as DNA, the CDR3 is TGCAGCGCATCGCAGGGGGATGAAAAACTGTTTTTT.

This chain uses TRBV19 with TRBJ2-7; TRBD1 agrees at 10 bases. Germline CDR1 reads LNHDA; CDR2 reads SQIVND (reference sequence). The CDR3 extends over 14 amino acids. The V segment lost 6 bases and the J segment 1 base; nucleotides outside the gene matches: 3. In DNA, the CDR3 is TGTGCCAGTAGCCGGGACAGGGGTTCCTACGAGCAGTACTTC. Translated: CASSRDRGSYEQYF.

The chain has TRBV7-2 and TRBJ2-5; 9 positions match TRBD2. CDR3 length equals 15 residues. The J segment lost 7 bases and the V segment lost 4 bases, leaving 10 bases of the junction unmatched. Germline values: CDR1 SGHTA, CDR2 FQGNSA. The CDR3 protein is CASSYSGGGLVTQYF. Here the CDR3 DNA reads TGTGCCAGCAGCTATAGCGGGGGAGGGTTGGTGACCCAGTACTTC.

J is TRBJ2-1 and V is TRBV7-9, with TRBD2 as a possible D gene (5 bases). Trimming left V 3 bases short and J 8 bases short, with 11 bases between. In germline, CDR1 is SEHNR, CDR2 FQNEAQ (reference sequence). The CDR3 is 13 residues long. The CDR3 loop reads CASSFSGGDEQFF. DNA of the CDR3: TGTGCCAGCAGCTTTTCAGGAGGCGATGAGCAGTTCTTC. Full variable domain (outside the CDR3, taken from reference TRBV7-9 and TRBJ2-1): DTGVSQNPRHKITKRGQNVTFRCDPISEHNRLYWYRQTLGQGPEFLTYFQNEAQLEKSRLLSDRFSAERPKGSFSTLEIQRTEQGDSAMYLCASSFSGGDEQFFGPGTRLTVL.

CDR3 bases: TGTGCCAGCTCACCGCCGGACAGGGGGAATGAGCAGTTCTTC. This sequence encodes CASSPPDRGNEQFF. This rearrangement joins TRBV18 to TRBJ2-1, with 10 bases identical to TRBD1. There are 14 residues in the CDR3. The trim removed 3 bases at V and 7 bases at J, leaving 3 bases unmatched. CDR1 and CDR2 from the germline V gene are KGHSH and LQKENI. Full variable domain (outside the CDR3, taken from reference TRBV18 and TRBJ2-1): NAGVMQNPRHLVRRRGQEARLRCSPMKGHSHVYWYRQLPEEGLKFMVYLQKENIIDESGMPKERFSAEFPKEGPSILRIQQVVRGDSAAYFCASSPPDRGNEQFFGPGTRLTVL.